This TCR beta chain was sequenced in a study of Graves' ophthalmopathy and Graves' hyperthyroidism. Researchers took RNA transcripts and amplified TCR beta CDR3 regions from them. Scientists carried out first-round RT-PCR using HTBI primers and then a second-round multiplex PCR. MiXCR was run by TCRdb on the multiplex PCR reads, yielding one entry per CDR3 protein. The data show around 660,000 distinct CDR3 sequences, with just over 40% seen just once and 3% to 4% held by the top ten. The clonotype was recovered from an adult man with Graves' ophthalmopathy. The sample consisted of peripheral blood.

The CDR3 nucleotides read TGTGCCAGCAGCGTAGGGGTCGGGGGATGGGGGTCCCGGGAGACCCAGTACTTC. Its protein is CASSVGVGGWGSRETQYF. This chain joins TRBV9 and TRBJ2-5; possible D gene TRBD2, 6 bases. Germline CDR1 and CDR2: SGDLS and YYNGEE. The CDR3 extends over 18 amino acids. V lost 0 bases and J 5 bases, leaving 23 bases between the germline ends.